The 32 T cell receptor beta chains below come from one sample, sequenced in a study of beta chain features in type 1 diabetes. Whole-study results and caveats: TCRB CDR3 length was moderately but significantly reduced in all four CD4+ subsets of Type 1 diabetes patients.

The study reverse transcribed the entire isolated RNA, so it sequenced expressed TCRB transcripts. Assay: immunoSEQ multiplex PCR; the TCRdb copy retains only in-frame clones and omits some. Of hundreds of thousands of clones in the sample, over 13% are singletons; the top ten hold 0.035% to 0.045%. Their target antigens are unknown. Sequencing was carried out using naive CD4+ T cells from blood. Every receptor here comes from a man between 18 and 29 years old with type 1 diabetes.

This clone turned up a few times. The chain couples TRBV14 to TRBJ1-3; tentative D call: TRBD1 (5 bases). The CDR3 has 19 residues. CDR1 SGHDN and CDR2 FVKESK come from the germline V gene. V lost 3 bases and J 1 base, leaving 22 bases between the germline ends. Here the CDR3 reads CASSHLEGLGGGSGNTIYF. The CDR3 DNA reads TGTGCCAGCAGCCACCTCGAGGGGCTGGGTGGAGGTTCTGGAAACACCATATATTTT.

This clone was recorded a few times. The rearrangement uses TRBV7-2 and TRBJ2-2; D ambiguous. V lost 4 bases and J lost 7, with 10 bases in between. The CDR3 has 13 amino acids. Germline CDR1 SGHTA, CDR2 FQGNSA. The CDR3 region is CASSSGPFGELFF. CDR3 nucleotide sequence: TGTGCCAGCAGCTCGGGCCCATTCGGGGAGCTGTTTTTT.

The chain has TRBV6-5 and TRBJ1-2; the match to TRBD1 covers 10 bases. This CDR3 is 14 amino acids long. With 4 bases clipped from V and 8 bases from J, the junction kept 7 bases outside the gene matches. Looked up from germline, CDR1 is MNHEY and CDR2 is SVGAGI. CDR3 sequence (DNA): TGTGCCAGCAGTTCTGCCGGGACAGGGGCCGGCTACACCTTC. Amino acids: CASSSAGTGAGYTF.

The rearrangement joins TRBV29-1 to TRBJ1-1, with a tentative D call TRBD1 (5 bases). The CDR3 runs to 14 residues. CDR1 and CDR2 (germline): SQVTM, ANQGSEA. Trimming left V 8 bases short and J 4 bases short, with 20 bases between. The CDR3 region is CSLASQGVGTEAFF. DNA of the CDR3: TGCAGCCTCGCCTCCCAGGGAGTCGGCACTGAAGCTTTCTTT. Looking up the rest from reference TRBV29-1 and TRBJ1-1 gives the full variable domain: SAVISQKPSRDICQRGTSLTIQCQVDSQVTMMFWYRQQPGQSLTLIATANQGSEATYESGFVIDKFPISRPNLTFSTLTVSNMSPEDSSIYLCSLASQGVGTEAFFGQGTRLTVV.

This clone was observed a single time. The gene calls are TRBV14 and TRBJ1-4; TRBD1 agrees at 8 bases. CDR1 and CDR2 (germline): SGHDN, FVKESK. The CDR3 loop spans 14 amino acids. V lost 2 bases, J lost 7 bases, and 3 bases stayed unmatched. DNA of the CDR3: TGTGCCAGCAGCCAACAGGGGGCAGGTGAAAAACTGTTTTTT. It is translated as CASSQQGAGEKLFF.

The V gene is TRBV6-5, the J gene TRBJ2-1; weak D call: TRBD2 (7 bases). From germline, CDR1 is MNHEY and CDR2 SVGAGI. The CDR3 is 15 residues long. V lost 6 bases, J lost 7 bases, and 19 bases lay in between. CDR3 coding DNA: TGTGCCAGCAGCCGGGGGAGGGAAAGGGGGAATGAGCAGTTCTTC. Its protein is CASSRGRERGNEQFF.

The chain uses TRBV5-6 and TRBJ2-5, with D possibly being TRBD1 (6 bases). V dropped 3 bases and J dropped 4 bases, with 10 bases sitting between them. Germline values: CDR1 SGHDT, CDR2 YYEEEE. The length of the CDR3 is 13 residues. The CDR3 here is CASSSDRLETQYF. CDR3 nucleotide sequence: TGTGCCAGCAGCTCCGACAGGCTAGAGACCCAGTACTTC.

The chain employs TRBV21-1 and TRBJ2-1. TRBV21-1 is listed as a pseudogene. The CDR3 contains 16 residues. The CDR3 loop is CASSNVGTAPYNEQFF. CDR3 coding DNA: TGTGCCAGCAGCAATGTCGGGACCGCCCCCTACAATGAGCAGTTCTTC.

This sequence joins TRBV28 and TRBJ1-3; D uncertain. Germline lookup yields CDR1 MDHEN and CDR2 SYDVKM. The CDR3 spans 15 residues. Trimming removed 6 bases at V and 1 base at J, with 13 bases between. CDR3 region: CASSNKHTSGNTIYF. In DNA form, the CDR3 reads TGTGCCAGCAGCAATAAGCACACTTCTGGAAACACCATATATTTT.

Only a few counts were recorded for this clone. The chain couples TRBV5-1 to TRBJ2-7, with no clear D. CDR3 length equals 14 residues. From germline, CDR1 is SGHRS and CDR2 YFSETQ. The V end was cut by 5 bases, the J end by 2 bases, with 14 bases between. CDR3 DNA sequence: TGCGCCAGCAGACTTGGGGTCGTAACCTACGAGCAGTACTTC. Amino acid sequence: CASRLGVVTYEQYF. Full variable domain (remainder filled in from reference TRBV5-1 and TRBJ2-7): KAGVTQTPRYLIKTRGQQVTLSCSPISGHRSVSWYQQTPGQGLQFLFEYFSETQRNKGNFPGRFSGRQFSNSRSEMNVSTLELGDSALYLCASRLGVVTYEQYFGPGTRLTVT.

This chain connects TRBV25-1 to TRBJ2-1; 8 bases fit TRBD2. Looked up from germline, CDR1 is MGHDK and CDR2 is SYGVNS. Trimming at V came to 2 bases and at J to 5 bases, leaving 8 bases not matched to a gene. The CDR3 is 16 amino acids. The CDR3 DNA sequence: TGTGCCAGCAGTGAACTGTCGGGAGGGCCGAACAATGAGCAGTTCTTC. Protein: CASSELSGGPNNEQFF.

In its sample, this clone was seen a few times. V is TRBV6-1 and J is TRBJ2-1; D not resolved. The length of the CDR3 is 13 residues. CDR1 MNHNS and CDR2 SASEGT come from the germline V gene. The germline V and J ends were trimmed by 7 bases and 3 bases, with 10 bases remaining between them. The CDR3 sequence is CASTTGYYNEQFF. In nucleotides, the CDR3 is TGTGCCAGCACCACGGGTTACTACAATGAGCAGTTCTTC.

This clone was recorded a few times. The CDR3, as DNA: TGTGCCAGCAGCCTAAGACCGGGACGGAGTCCCTATGGCTACACCTTC. This sequence encodes CASSLRPGRSPYGYTF. The chain is built from TRBV9 and TRBJ1-2; D possibly corresponds to TRBD1 (5 bases). V lost 4 bases and J 4 bases, leaving 20 bases between the germline ends. CDR1 is SGDLS and CDR2 is YYNGEE in the germline V gene. This CDR3 spans 16 amino acids.

This clone appeared a few times. This sequence joins TRBV5-1 and TRBJ2-1, with TRBD1 matching over 9 bases. Per germline, CDR1 SGHRS and CDR2 YFSETQ. The CDR3 contains 13 residues. V lost 4 bases and J lost 11; bases outside the gene matches: 7. The CDR3 DNA sequence: TGCGCCAGCAGCATAGGACAGGGGTCGAAGCAGTTCTTC. This encodes CASSIGQGSKQFF.

The chain carries TRBV11-2 and TRBJ2-1; TRBD2 matches 7 bases. Losses at the gene ends were 1 base for V and 9 bases for J; bases not matched to a gene: 15. This CDR3 comprises 17 residues. Germline V gives CDR1 SGHAT, CDR2 FQNNGV. CDR3 nucleotides: TGTGCCAGCAGCTTAGGGGCCCGGGACTATAGCTATAGTGAGCAGTTCTTC. Protein sequence: CASSLGARDYSYSEQFF.

The chain carries TRBV30 and TRBJ1-1; TRBD1 is a possible D gene (5 bases). V lost 5 bases and J 3 bases, leaving 19 bases between the germline ends. Germline CDR1 GTSNPN, CDR2 SVGIG (reference sequence). The CDR3 is made up of 15 amino acids. CDR3 in amino acids: CAWEMSGHGDTEAFF. The DNA of the CDR3 is TGTGCCTGGGAAATGTCAGGGCACGGTGACACTGAAGCTTTCTTT.

J is TRBJ2-1 and V is TRBV23-1; the match to TRBD2 covers 10 bases. TRBV23-1 is an ORF, and what it does is uncertain. The CDR3 has 16 amino acids. J gave up 3 bases and V 4 bases, and 6 bases lay outside the gene matches. CDR3 sequence reads: CASSPNRTSGYNEQFF. CDR3 in DNA: TGCGCCAGCAGTCCCAATCGGACTAGCGGCTACAATGAGCAGTTCTTC.

In the case of this clone: Relative to the germline gene, one junction end is altered; a read error may explain this. This chain connects TRBV7-7 to TRBJ1-1, with D unclear. Germline-derived CDR1 and CDR2 are SSHAT and FNYEAQ (reference sequence). The CDR3 has 13 residues. The CDR3 nucleotides are TGTGCTAGCAGCTTAGGCAAAAACACTGAAGCTTTCTTT. Its protein product is CASSLGKNTEAFF. Based on the CDR3 plus reference TRBV7-7 and TRBJ1-1, the full variable domain is GAGVSQSPRYKVTKRGQDVTLRCDPISSHATLYWYQQALGQGPEFLTYFNYEAQPDKSGLPSDRFSAERPEGSISTLTIQRTEQRDSAMYRCASSLGKNTEAFFGQGTRLTVV.

The chain couples TRBV9 to TRBJ2-7, with a tentative D call TRBD1 (5 bases). From germline, CDR1 is SGDLS and CDR2 YYNGEE. The V end lost 2 bases, the J end lost 1 base, and 13 bases lay between the germline ends. This CDR3 has 15 residues. The CDR3: CASSVASRASYEQYF. Written as DNA, the CDR3 is TGTGCCAGCAGCGTGGCATCCAGGGCTTCCTACGAGCAGTACTTC.

V is TRBV20-1 and J is TRBJ2-3, with TRBD1 as a possible D gene (6 bases). V lost 6 bases and J lost 7, with 11 bases in between. CDR3 length equals 11 residues. Germline V lookup: CDR1 DFQATT, CDR2 SNEGSKA (reference sequence). The CDR3 protein is CSAKQGYTQYF. The CDR3 region has the DNA TGCAGTGCAAAACAGGGTTATACGCAGTATTTT.

This clone was picked up a small number of times. The V gene is TRBV9, the J gene TRBJ2-3; D gene uncertain. V was shortened by 0 bases and J by 7 bases, with 9 bases between the two germline ends. Germline CDR1 reads SGDLS; CDR2 reads YYNGEE. The CDR3 totals 13 residues. The CDR3 DNA sequence: TGTGCCAGCAGCGTAGGGGCGGTCAATACGCAGTATTTT. It codes for CASSVGAVNTQYF.

This chain uses TRBV5-1 with TRBJ2-3; TRBD2 agrees at 8 bases. The junction had 7 bases not matched to a gene; V was cut back by 7 bases and J by 0 bases. The length of the CDR3 is 15 residues. Germline CDR1 reads SGHRS; CDR2 reads YFSETQ. Here the CDR3 DNA reads TGCGCCAGCTGGTCAGCTAGCGGGAGCACAGATACGCAGTATTTT. It translates to CASWSASGSTDTQYF.

This clone was counted between two and nine times. The rearrangement links TRBV19 to TRBJ1-2; tentatively, D is TRBD1 (6 bases). Germline lookup yields CDR1 LNHDA and CDR2 SQIVND (reference sequence). There are 14 residues in the CDR3. The ends were cut back, 7 bases at V and 3 bases at J, with 15 bases in the middle. CDR3 residues: CASTQRGQDYGYTF. As DNA, the CDR3 is TGTGCCAGTACCCAGCGGGGGCAGGACTATGGCTACACCTTC.

The V call is TRBV29-1, the J call TRBJ2-1, with D possibly matching TRBD1 (5 bases). CDR1 and CDR2 from the germline V gene are SQVTM and ANQGSEA. This CDR3 comprises 15 residues. V was shortened by 2 bases and J by 6 bases, with 17 bases between the two germline ends. The CDR3 region has the DNA TGCAGCGTTGAAACGCCTCAACAGGCCTCCAATGAGCAGTTCTTC. Protein sequence: CSVETPQQASNEQFF.

This clone has just a few counts. Here the CDR3 DNA reads TGCAGCGTTGAAGCGACAGGGGTTACTGAAGCTTTCTTT. This translates into CSVEATGVTEAFF. The chain has TRBV29-1 and TRBJ1-1, with 8 positions matching TRBD1. Germline loops: CDR1 SQVTM, CDR2 ANQGSEA. The CDR3 contains 13 residues. The V and J ends lost 1 base and 5 bases, in that order; junction bases with no gene match: 3.

The rearrangement joins TRBV9 to TRBJ2-5, with D maybe TRBD1 (5 bases). Germline CDR1 is SGDLS and CDR2 is YYNGEE. The CDR3 extends over 14 amino acids. Trimming cost V 0 bases and J 7 bases, with 13 bases left between them. CDR3: CASSVGGGLGTQYF. The CDR3 DNA reads as TGTGCCAGCAGCGTAGGGGGCGGTTTGGGGACCCAGTACTTC.

The J gene is TRBJ1-5, the V gene TRBV4-1, with a tentative D call TRBD1 (5 bases). V lost 2 bases to trimming and J lost 3 bases, with 14 bases between them. This CDR3 region has 16 residues. CDR1 is MGHRA, CDR2 YSYEKL, per germline. The CDR3 DNA reads TGCGCCAGCAGCCAACCGGACCAGGGATTCAATCAGCCCCAGCATTTT. Translated, it gives CASSQPDQGFNQPQHF.

This chain uses TRBV5-1 with TRBJ1-5, with 8 bases aligning to TRBD1. The CDR3 covers 14 residues. The V gene end was trimmed by 4 bases and the J gene end by 6 bases; junction bases not matched to a gene: 6. Germline V lookup: CDR1 SGHRS, CDR2 YFSETQ. CDR3 nucleotide sequence: TGCGCCAGCAGCGACGGACAGGGCGGTCAGCCCCAGCATTTT. Translated, it gives CASSDGQGGQPQHF.

The chain is built from TRBV14 and TRBJ2-2, with D perhaps matching TRBD2 (5 bases). Germline assignment: CDR1 SGHDN and CDR2 FVKESK. The CDR3 spans 16 residues. V lost 1 base and J lost 6, with 15 bases in between. The CDR3 sequence: CASSQVIQDSPGELFF. The CDR3 nucleotides read TGTGCCAGCAGCCAAGTAATTCAGGACTCCCCCGGGGAGCTGTTTTTT.

This clone was seen more than once but under ten times. This rearrangement joins TRBV4-3 to TRBJ2-2; D possibly corresponds to TRBD1 (6 bases). This CDR3 is built from 16 residues. With 0 bases removed from V and 3 bases from J, the gap between germline ends came to 11 bases. Germline CDR1 is LGHNA and CDR2 is YSLEER. The CDR3 nucleotides read TGCGCCAGCAGCCAAGATCGCGGACAGTACACCGGGGAGCTGTTTTTT. Amino acid sequence: CASSQDRGQYTGELFF.

Here the CDR3 reads CASSPSRVSNQPQHF. CDR3 DNA: TGTGCCAGCAGCCCCTCCCGGGTTAGCAATCAGCCCCAGCATTTT. The chain links TRBV7-2 to TRBJ1-5, with D hard to call. CDR1 and CDR2 (germline): SGHTA, FQGNSA. CDR3 length: 15 amino acids. Trimming removed 5 bases at V and 0 bases at J, with 11 bases between.

The chain joins TRBV10-3 to TRBJ2-5, with D perhaps matching TRBD1 or TRBD2 (6 bases each). V lost 3 bases and J lost 7, with 18 bases in between. CDR1 and CDR2 (germline): ENHRY, SYGVKD. The CDR3 contains 15 residues. CDR3 loop: CAISDRGDLGGTQYF. The CDR3 DNA follows: TGTGCCATCAGTGATAGGGGGGACCTCGGGGGGACCCAGTACTTC.